The rows below give T cell receptor beta chains drawn from one sample of a study of a mutant IDH1 vaccine in newly diagnosed glioma. Their antigens remain unidentified. Sequencing was performed with immunoSEQ multiplex PCR; in TCRdb, only in-frame clones are kept and a portion is missing. The table has approximately 56,000 clones, over 70% seen once; the top ten hold approximately 5.3%. Specimen: PBMCs, collected from a glioma patient whose treatment included an IDH1 peptide vaccine. These receptors came from a man in his fifties with glioma. Each CDR3 is given with its conserved first and last residue. A D gene is named only where the DNA matches it firmly. Expanded clones are given a class, and other clones once, few, many or no size at all.

J: TRBJ2-7
D: .
size: .
V: TRBV28
CDR3: CASSPPQSSYEQYF
DNA: TGTGCCAGCAGTCCCCCACAGAGCTCCTACGAGCAGTACTTC

J: TRBJ2-5
D: TRBD1
size: .
V: TRBV9
CDR3: CASSRGTAVETQYF
DNA: TGTGCCAGCAGCCGTGGGACAGCAGTAGAGACCCAGTACTTC

J: TRBJ1-2
D: .
size: .
V: TRBV28
CDR3: CASSPPGRDLRYTF
DNA: TGTGCCAGCAGTCCCCCGGGACGGGACCTGCGCTACACCTTC

J: TRBJ1-2
D: .
size: once
V: TRBV7-2
CDR3: CASSLIPPRVSNYGYTF
DNA: TGTGCCAGCAGCTTAATCCCCCCCAGGGTTTCTAACTATGGCTACACCTTC

J: TRBJ1-1
D: TRBD1
size: .
V: TRBV29-1
CDR3: CSVDYRGLSTEAFF
DNA: TGCAGCGTTGATTACAGGGGGCTGAGCACTGAAGCTTTCTTT

J: TRBJ2-1
D: TRBD2
size: .
V: TRBV6-5
CDR3: CASSFSPGLAWEQFF
DNA: TGTGCCAGCAGTTTTTCCCCGGGACTAGCGTGGGAGCAGTTCTTC

J: TRBJ1-2
D: .
size: .
V: TRBV6-5
CDR3: CASRRDVYGYTF
DNA: TGTGCCAGCAGAAGGGATGTCTATGGCTACACCTTC

J: TRBJ1-6
D: .
size: .
V: TRBV13
CDR3: CASSLGQGQGSPLHF
DNA: TGTGCCAGCAGCTTAGGTCAGGGGCAGGGTTCACCCCTCCACTTT

J: TRBJ2-1
D: .
size: .
V: TRBV30
CDR3: CAWGRGGAGNEQFF
DNA: TGTGCCTGGGGAAGGGGGGGGGCTGGCAATGAGCAGTTCTTC

J: TRBJ2-2
D: TRBD1
size: .
V: TRBV5-1
CDR3: CASRTTGGRAGELFF
DNA: TGCGCCAGCAGGACGACAGGGGGTCGGGCCGGGGAGCTGTTTTTT

J: TRBJ2-5
D: .
size: .
V: TRBV29-1
CDR3: CSVEPGDEETQYF
DNA: TGCAGCGTTGAACCGGGGGATGAAGAGACCCAGTACTTC

J: TRBJ1-5
D: .
size: .
V: TRBV19
CDR3: CASSIAGYSNQPQHF
DNA: TGTGCCAGTAGTATAGCGGGATATAGCAATCAGCCCCAGCATTTT

J: TRBJ1-1
D: TRBD1
size: .
V: TRBV5-1
CDR3: CASSGGQGNTEAFF
DNA: TGCGCCAGCAGCGGCGGACAGGGAAACACTGAAGCTTTCTTT

J: TRBJ2-1
D: .
size: .
V: TRBV7-9
CDR3: CASRPHEQFF
DNA: TGTGCCAGCAGGCCCCACGAGCAGTTCTTC

J: TRBJ1-4
D: .
size: few
V: TRBV28
CDR3: CASSSLDSLNYEKLFF
DNA: TGTGCCAGCAGTTCCCTGGACAGCCTCAACTACGAAAAACTGTTTTTT

J: TRBJ1-2
D: .
size: .
V: TRBV5-1
CDR3: CASSPSGTGGGYTF
DNA: TGCGCCAGCAGCCCTTCCGGGACCGGAGGGGGCTACACCTTC

J: TRBJ2-3
D: TRBD2
size: .
V: TRBV19
CDR3: CASSALRGGSDTQYF
DNA: TGTGCCAGTAGTGCCCTTCGGGGGGGCAGTGATACGCAGTATTTT

J: TRBJ1-6
D: .
size: .
V: TRBV5-1
CDR3: CASSWAQGGNSPLHF
DNA: TGCGCCAGCAGCTGGGCCCAGGGTGGTAATTCACCCCTCCACTTT

J: TRBJ1-5
D: .
size: .
V: TRBV6-6
CDR3: CASSSGPELQHF
DNA: TGTGCCAGCAGTTCGGGTCCCGAACTCCAGCATTTT

J: TRBJ2-1
D: .
size: .
V: TRBV7-7
CDR3: CASSSGRYNEQFF
DNA: TGTGCTAGCAGCTCCGGGAGATACAATGAGCAGTTCTTC

J: TRBJ2-7
D: TRBD2
size: .
V: TRBV5-4
CDR3: CASSLGGGGIYEQYF
DNA: TGTGCCAGCAGCTTAGGAGGCGGGGGAATCTACGAGCAGTACTTC

J: TRBJ2-3
D: .
size: few
V: TRBV5-4
CDR3: CASSPRGGGTDTQYF
DNA: TGTGCCAGCAGCCCCCGGGGAGGGGGAACAGATACGCAGTATTTT

J: TRBJ2-3
D: TRBD2
size: .
V: TRBV29-1
CDR3: CSVSPSLAGSDTQYF
DNA: TGCAGCGTCTCTCCCTCCCTAGCGGGCTCAGATACGCAGTATTTT

J: TRBJ2-1
D: .
size: once
V: TRBV2
CDR3: CASRERVTDLSNEQFF
DNA: TGTGCCAGCAGGGAGAGGGTTACTGACCTTTCCAATGAGCAGTTCTTC

J: TRBJ1-2
D: TRBD1
size: .
V: TRBV5-1
CDR3: CASSASLGGSGYGYTF
DNA: TGCGCCAGCAGCGCGAGTCTAGGGGGCTCTGGGTATGGCTACACCTTC

J: TRBJ1-1
D: .
size: .
V: TRBV6-5
CDR3: CASSYNLGTQEAFF
DNA: TGTGCCAGCAGTTACAACTTGGGCACTCAGGAAGCTTTCTTT

J: TRBJ2-7
D: TRBD1
size: .
V: TRBV5-4
CDR3: CASSLQGAYEQYF
DNA: TGTGCCAGCAGCTTGCAGGGGGCATACGAGCAGTACTTC

J: TRBJ2-2
D: .
size: .
V: TRBV14
CDR3: CASNAGLGELFF
DNA: TGTGCCAGCAACGCGGGGCTCGGGGAGCTGTTTTTT

J: TRBJ1-1
D: .
size: .
V: TRBV5-5
CDR3: CASSLSLPRRYTEAFF
DNA: TGTGCCAGCAGCTTGTCCCTCCCCCGGAGATACACTGAAGCTTTCTTT

J: TRBJ1-4
D: TRBD1
size: once
V: TRBV19
CDR3: CASSPNGQGGEKLFF
DNA: TGTGCCAGTAGCCCAAACGGACAGGGTGGCGAAAAACTGTTTTTT

J: TRBJ1-6
D: TRBD1
size: .
V: TRBV19
CDR3: CASRLEGAGNSPLHF
DNA: TGTGCCAGTAGACTCGAGGGGGCCGGTAATTCACCCCTCCACTTT

J: TRBJ2-5
D: .
size: .
V: TRBV18
CDR3: CAGAGAGTQETQYF
DNA: TGTGCCGGTGCAGGAGCGGGTACCCAAGAGACCCAGTACTTC

J: TRBJ1-1
D: .
size: .
V: TRBV4-1
CDR3: CASSPTNPREAFF
DNA: TGCGCCAGCAGCCCCACAAATCCGAGGGAAGCTTTCTTT

J: TRBJ1-5
D: .
size: .
V: TRBV6-5
CDR3: CASRGQGNGNQPQHF
DNA: TGTGCCAGCAGGGGCCAAGGAAACGGCAATCAGCCCCAGCATTTT

J: TRBJ1-3
D: .
size: .
V: TRBV7-9
CDR3: CASSLNREGNTIYF
DNA: TGTGCCAGCAGCTTGAACAGGGAAGGAAACACCATATATTTT

J: TRBJ1-3
D: .
size: .
V: TRBV30
CDR3: CAWRASTGPRGNTIYF
DNA: TGTGCCTGGAGAGCGAGCACGGGACCCCGGGGGAACACCATATATTTT

J: TRBJ1-5
D: .
size: .
V: TRBV19
CDR3: CASSNLPMGNQPQHF
DNA: TGTGCCAGTAGTAACCTACCCATGGGCAATCAGCCCCAGCATTTT

J: TRBJ2-3
D: TRBD2
size: .
V: TRBV4-2
CDR3: CASSPGTSGTPQYF
DNA: TGTGCCAGCAGCCCGGGGACTAGCGGGACCCCGCAGTATTTT

J: TRBJ1-5
D: TRBD1
size: .
V: TRBV6-5
CDR3: CASSRGQGHQPQHF
DNA: TGTGCCAGCAGCAGGGGACAGGGACATCAGCCCCAGCATTTT

J: TRBJ1-5
D: TRBD1
size: .
V: TRBV27
CDR3: CASSLWGTGVNQPQHF
DNA: TGTGCCAGCAGTTTATGGGGGACAGGGGTAAATCAGCCCCAGCATTTT

J: TRBJ2-1
D: .
size: .
V: TRBV29-1
CDR3: CSAVAESSYNEQFF
DNA: TGCAGCGCCGTAGCGGAGAGCTCCTACAATGAGCAGTTCTTC

J: TRBJ2-3
D: TRBD2
size: .
V: TRBV4-3
CDR3: CASSQDGQRGDTQYF
DNA: TGCGCCAGCAGCCAAGACGGGCAGCGGGGAGATACGCAGTATTTT

J: TRBJ2-5
D: .
size: .
V: TRBV7-8
CDR3: CASSLRGAETQYF
DNA: TGTGCCAGCAGCTTACGAGGGGCTGAGACCCAGTACTTC

J: TRBJ2-7
D: TRBD1
size: .
V: TRBV27
CDR3: CASRQGASEQYF
DNA: TGTGCCAGCAGGCAGGGGGCGTCCGAGCAGTACTTC

J: TRBJ2-7
D: .
size: .
V: TRBV7-9
CDR3: CASSSRESYEQYF
DNA: TGTGCCAGCAGCTCGAGGGAATCCTACGAGCAGTACTTC

J: TRBJ2-1
D: .
size: .
V: TRBV20-1
CDR3: CSEGLGNEQFF
DNA: TGCAGTGAGGGGTTGGGCAATGAGCAGTTCTTC

J: TRBJ2-1
D: TRBD1
size: .
V: TRBV7-9
CDR3: CASSFHRGENNEQFF
DNA: TGTGCCAGCAGCTTTCACAGGGGAGAAAACAATGAGCAGTTCTTC

J: TRBJ1-3
D: .
size: .
V: TRBV9
CDR3: CASSVGGNSGNTIYF
DNA: TGTGCCAGCAGCGTGGGGGGGAACTCTGGAAACACCATATATTTT

J: TRBJ2-5
D: .
size: .
V: TRBV5-1
CDR3: CASSLEGHPQETQYF
DNA: TGCGCCAGCAGCTTGGAGGGACACCCTCAAGAGACCCAGTACTTC

J: TRBJ1-2
D: .
size: .
V: TRBV7-2
CDR3: CASSFQGRGQQGGYTF
DNA: TGTGCCAGCAGCTTTCAGGGAAGGGGACAACAGGGTGGCTACACCTTC

J: TRBJ2-3
D: TRBD2
size: .
V: TRBV2
CDR3: CASSGGASGGVKDTQYF
DNA: TGTGCCAGCAGTGGGGGCGCTAGCGGGGGGGTGAAAGATACGCAGTATTTT